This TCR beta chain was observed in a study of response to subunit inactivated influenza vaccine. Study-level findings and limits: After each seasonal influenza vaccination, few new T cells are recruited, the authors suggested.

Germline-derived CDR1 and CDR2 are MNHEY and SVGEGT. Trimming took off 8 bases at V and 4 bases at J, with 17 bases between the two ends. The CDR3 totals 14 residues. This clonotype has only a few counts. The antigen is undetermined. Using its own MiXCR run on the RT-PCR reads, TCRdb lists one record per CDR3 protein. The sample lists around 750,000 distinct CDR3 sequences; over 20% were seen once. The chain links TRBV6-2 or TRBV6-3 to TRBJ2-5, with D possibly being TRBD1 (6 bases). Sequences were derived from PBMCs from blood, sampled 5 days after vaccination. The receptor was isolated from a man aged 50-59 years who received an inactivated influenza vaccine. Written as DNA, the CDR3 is TGTGCCAGCGGGTCAACAGGGCTCCGAGAGACCCAGTACTTC. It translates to CASGSTGLRETQYF.